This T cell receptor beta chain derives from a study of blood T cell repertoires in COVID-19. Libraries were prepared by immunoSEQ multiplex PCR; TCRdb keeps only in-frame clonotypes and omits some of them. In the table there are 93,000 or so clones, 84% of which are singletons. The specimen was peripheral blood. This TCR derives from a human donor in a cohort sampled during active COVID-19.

The CDR3 sequence is CASSPSGQGAGELFF. The CDR3 nucleotides read TGTGCCAGCTCACCGTCGGGACAGGGCGCCGGGGAGCTGTTTTTT. The chain employs TRBV18 and TRBJ2-2, with 9 bases that match TRBD1. CDR3 length: 15 amino acids. Per germline, CDR1 KGHSH and CDR2 LQKENI. With V trimmed by 3 bases and J by 6 bases, 5 bases remained unmatched.